These 31 T cell receptor beta chains share one sample of origin, sequenced in a study of blood T cell repertoires in COVID-19 (dated by TCRdb to the early 2020s). Library generation was performed with the immunoSEQ multiplex PCR assay. TCRdb holds this immuneACCESS table with in-frame rearrangements only. Some clones are missing; in checked studies, unresolved V genes explain under half, and the rest has no known cause. Across this sample there are 200,000 to 250,000 clones, with approximately 90% seen only once. Of the sample, under 3.5% is held by the ten largest clones. The sequencing input was peripheral blood. The receptors shown here come from a man aged 25 to 45 with COVID-19, enrolled during active disease.

The chain has TRBV12-5 and TRBJ1-2; D is undetermined. Germline V gene sequence: CDR1 LGHNT, CDR2 FRNRAP. The length of the CDR3 is 16 residues. Trimming stripped 2 bases from V and 1 base from J, with 14 bases between. This chain's CDR3 is CASGLQRSSFNYGYTF. The CDR3 DNA sequence: TGTGCTAGTGGTTTGCAGAGGTCTAGCTTTAACTATGGCTACACCTTC.

CDR3 amino acids: CASSQDSPYEQYF. The CDR3 bases are TGTGCCAGCAGCCAGGACAGCCCCTACGAGCAGTACTTC. V gene TRBV27 combines with J gene TRBJ2-7; perhaps TRBD1 as D (6 bases). In germline, CDR1 is MNHEY, CDR2 SMNVEV (reference sequence). V dropped 6 bases and J dropped 2 bases, with 11 bases sitting between them. The CDR3 length is 13 residues.

The rearrangement joins TRBV5-5 to TRBJ1-2; D is undetermined. Trimming removed 0 bases at V and 5 bases at J, with 23 bases between. CDR1 is SGHKS and CDR2 is YYEKEE in the germline V gene (reference sequence). This CDR3 comprises 18 residues. CDR3 sequence: CASSLERRLLSPQYGYTF. The CDR3 bases are TGTGCCAGCAGCTTGGAGAGACGACTCCTAAGTCCCCAGTATGGCTACACCTTC.

The chain joins TRBV15 to TRBJ1-3, with 7 bases aligning to TRBD1. The CDR3 extends over 14 amino acids. J was trimmed by 1 base and V by 6 bases; bases with no gene match: 3. CDR1 is LNHNV, CDR2 YYDKDF, per germline (reference sequence). The CDR3 nucleotides read TGTGCCACCAGATTCAGGGGGTCTGGAAACACCATATATTTT. Translated: CATRFRGSGNTIYF.

The chain is built from TRBV5-1 and TRBJ1-3, with a weak D call TRBD1 (6 bases). The CDR3 totals 15 residues. Germline CDR1 SGHRS, CDR2 YFSETQ. With 2 bases removed from V and 4 bases from J, the gap between germline ends came to 13 bases. The CDR3 nucleotides read TGCGCCAGCAGCTTACAGGGAAGGGACGGAAACACCATATATTTT. Amino acid sequence: CASSLQGRDGNTIYF.

This clone was seen a single time. This chain joins TRBV10-3 and TRBJ2-7; D is possibly TRBD2 (6 bases). From germline, CDR1 is ENHRY and CDR2 SYGVKD. V was clipped by 3 bases and J by 4 bases, with 16 bases between them. This CDR3 is 15 amino acids long. CDR3 in DNA: TGTGCCATCAGTGACAGGACGGGGGAAACTTACGAGCAGTACTTC. Residues: CAISDRTGETYEQYF.

The genes are TRBV19 and TRBJ2-3; TRBD1 aligns across 7 bases. Germline CDR1 is LNHDA and CDR2 is SQIVND (reference sequence). The CDR3 length is 14 residues. With 8 bases clipped from V and 1 base from J, the junction kept 6 bases outside the gene matches. The CDR3 DNA follows: TGTGCCAGTGAACCGGGACAGCGCACAGATACGCAGTATTTT. It is translated as CASEPGQRTDTQYF.

The chain uses TRBV19 and TRBJ2-3; possibly TRBD1 for D (5 bases). This CDR3 region has 14 residues. Looked up from germline, CDR1 is LNHDA and CDR2 is SQIVND (reference sequence). Between the trimmed V and J ends, which lost 5 bases and 4 bases, there was a span of 13 bases. The CDR3 loop reads CASSVGARADTQYF. CDR3 nucleotide sequence: TGTGCCAGTAGTGTTGGGGCGCGAGCAGATACGCAGTATTTT.

In its sample, this clone was seen a few times. This sequence joins TRBV27 and TRBJ1-4, with 7 bases aligning to TRBD1. Germline V gives CDR1 MNHEY, CDR2 SMNVEV (reference sequence). The CDR3 extends over 14 amino acids. With V trimmed by 6 bases and J by 7 bases, 8 bases remained unmatched. This chain's CDR3 is CASRTGLSSEKLFF. DNA of the CDR3: TGTGCCAGCAGGACAGGGTTAAGTAGTGAAAAACTGTTTTTT.

This clone has only one observation. The chain joins TRBV7-8 to TRBJ1-2, with TRBD1 as a possible D gene (6 bases). Trimming took off 3 bases at V and 3 bases at J, with 11 bases between the two ends. The CDR3 consists of 14 residues. The germline CDR1 and CDR2 sequences are SGHVS and FQNEAQ. The DNA for the CDR3 is TGTGCCAGCAGCTTCAGGGGACAAGACTATGGCTACACCTTC. It specifies CASSFRGQDYGYTF.

V gene TRBV7-9 combines with J gene TRBJ2-1, with a weak D call TRBD1 (6 bases). Germline V CDR1 and CDR2: SEHNR, FQNEAQ (reference sequence). This CDR3 is 13 amino acids long. V lost 4 bases to trimming and J lost 10 bases, with 14 bases between them. CDR3: CASSSASGTEQFF. The CDR3 bases are TGTGCCAGCAGCTCTGCCTCCGGGACAGAGCAGTTCTTC.

The chain uses TRBV7-2 and TRBJ2-7; D is uncertain. There are 13 residues in the CDR3. Trimming removed 2 bases at V and 3 bases at J, with 8 bases between. Germline V CDR1 and CDR2: SGHTA, FQGNSA. This CDR3 reads CASSLQAHYEQYF. CDR3 DNA: TGTGCCAGCAGCTTACAGGCCCACTACGAGCAGTACTTC.

The rearrangement joins TRBV21-1 to TRBJ2-1; the tabulated D call, TRBD2, remains unverified against the DNA. TRBV21-1 is an annotated pseudogene. CDR3 length: 17 amino acids. CDR3 amino acids: CASSKGSVTSRPHEQFF. The CDR3 nucleotides are TGTGCCAGCAGCAAGGGGTCCGTGACTAGCAGGCCCCATGAGCAGTTCTTC.

The rearrangement joins TRBV7-2 to TRBJ2-7; no clear D gene. Germline lookup yields CDR1 SGHTA and CDR2 FQGNSA. The CDR3 sequence is 12 residues long. Trimming shortened V by 5 bases and J by 0 bases, and 5 bases separated the two germline ends. The CDR3 spells CASSPNSYEQYF. The CDR3, as DNA: TGTGCCAGCAGCCCAAACTCCTACGAGCAGTACTTC.

This chain links TRBV2 with TRBJ1-4, with 10 positions matching TRBD1. After removal of 5 bases from V and 5 bases from J, the junction contained 11 bases not matched to a gene. The V gene's germline CDR1 is SNHLY and CDR2 FYNNEI. This CDR3 comprises 17 residues. This CDR3 is CASSPTGTGDLNEKLFF. The CDR3 DNA reads as TGTGCCAGCAGTCCGACCGGGACAGGGGATTTGAATGAAAAACTGTTTTTT.

This sequence joins TRBV24-1 and TRBJ1-1; D is ambiguous. The CDR3 length is 14 residues. Germline CDR1 is KGHDR and CDR2 is SFDVKD. The V and J ends lost 3 bases and 6 bases respectively, with 13 bases between them. CDR3 DNA: TGTGCCACCAGTGATCCAGGTTTCGGGGCTGAAGCTTTCTTT. It specifies CATSDPGFGAEAFF.

This clone showed up just once. The chain is built from TRBV19 and TRBJ2-1; TRBD1 matches 12 bases. Germline V lookup: CDR1 LNHDA, CDR2 SQIVND (reference sequence). The ends lost 4 bases at V and 4 bases at J; junction bases unmatched: 8. The CDR3 spans 17 residues. The CDR3 is CASSKPGQGAGYNEQFF. The CDR3 DNA is TGTGCCAGTAGTAAACCGGGACAGGGGGCAGGTTACAATGAGCAGTTCTTC.

This sequence joins TRBV5-6 and TRBJ1-5; 7 bases agree with TRBD1. This CDR3 has 15 amino acids. J lost 5 bases, V lost 5 bases, and 10 bases had no gene match. From germline, CDR1 is SGHDT and CDR2 YYEEEE. The CDR3 loop reads CASSLKQGLDQPQHF. The DNA for the CDR3 is TGTGCCAGCAGTTTAAAACAGGGGTTGGATCAGCCCCAGCATTTT.

The V call is TRBV9, the J call TRBJ2-7; possible D gene TRBD2, 6 bases. CDR1 is SGDLS and CDR2 is YYNGEE in the germline V gene. The length of the CDR3 is 18 residues. Trimming pared 0 bases from V and 0 bases from J, leaving 19 bases between. DNA for the CDR3: TGTGCCAGCAGCGTAGGGGATATGGCTAGCGCGAGCTCCTACGAGCAGTACTTC. Its protein product is CASSVGDMASASSYEQYF.

The chain couples TRBV6-5 to TRBJ1-6; no clear D gene. V was pared by 5 bases and J by 9 bases, with 17 bases between. From germline, CDR1 is MNHEY and CDR2 SVGAGI. This CDR3 is built from 15 residues. The CDR3 coding sequence is TGTGCCAGCAGTATAATCGACTCCCGAGGTTCACCCCTCCACTTT. Translation gives CASSIIDSRGSPLHF.

This chain uses TRBV28 with TRBJ2-5, with 7 bases fitting TRBD1. Unmatched junction bases numbered 13, after V lost 5 bases and J lost 1 base. The CDR3 sequence is 17 residues long. CDR1 is MDHEN and CDR2 is SYDVKM in the germline V gene. The CDR3 DNA reads TGTGCCAGCAGTCAACCAGGAATAGGACAGGTCCAAGAGACCCAGTACTTC. Translating it yields CASSQPGIGQVQETQYF.

The chain uses TRBV6-5 and TRBJ1-6; D ambiguous. Trimming took 2 bases from V and 6 from J, leaving 11 bases between them. Germline CDR1 MNHEY, CDR2 SVGAGI. The CDR3 runs 15 residues. Here the CDR3 reads CASSYGPNLNSPLHF. Written as DNA, the CDR3 is TGTGCCAGCAGTTACGGCCCGAACCTTAATTCACCCCTCCACTTT.

J is TRBJ2-7 and V is TRBV18; 9 positions match TRBD1. The J segment lost 6 bases and the V segment lost 3 bases, leaving 9 bases of the junction unmatched. The CDR3 has 15 amino acids. The V gene's germline CDR1 is KGHSH and CDR2 LQKENI. CDR3 nucleotide sequence: TGTGCCAGCTCACCGGATCTTAGGACAGGGGTCGAGCAGTACTTC. This gives the protein CASSPDLRTGVEQYF.

The chain joins TRBV7-9 to TRBJ1-6, with no clear D. Trimming shortened V by 5 bases and J by 0 bases, and 14 bases separated the two germline ends. Germline CDR1 SEHNR, CDR2 FQNEAQ (reference sequence). The CDR3 is 17 residues long. CDR3 bases: TGTGCCAGCAGCCGCGACATCTCGAGCTCCTATAATTCACCCCTCCACTTT. Translation: CASSRDISSSYNSPLHF.

The chain carries TRBV7-2 and TRBJ1-1; no clear D. Germline lookup yields CDR1 SGHTA and CDR2 FQGNSA. CDR3 length equals 13 residues. Trimming stripped 2 bases from V and 8 bases from J, with 12 bases between. CDR3 nucleotide sequence: TGTGCCAGCAGCTTACAAGAGGGCAGGGAAGCTTTCTTT. Translation: CASSLQEGREAFF.

CDR3 sequence (DNA): TGTGCCAGCAGCCAAGTGCGAGCGGATTCACCCCTCCACTTT. Translating it yields CASSQVRADSPLHF. The chain links TRBV3-1 (or the pseudogene TRBV3-2) to TRBJ1-6; D is unresolved. The CDR3 runs 14 residues. The V and J ends lost 1 base and 8 bases respectively, with 9 bases between them. Germline CDR1 reads LGHDT; CDR2 reads YNNKEL (reference sequence).

CDR3 DNA: TGTGCCAGCAGCCCTAGCGGGAGGGCCTATGAGCAGTTCTTC. This translates into CASSPSGRAYEQFF. This chain joins TRBV7-2 and TRBJ2-1; TRBD2 matches 12 bases. The V and J ends lost 5 bases and 8 bases, in that order; junction bases with no gene match: 4. The length of the CDR3 is 14 residues. Per the germline V gene, CDR1 is SGHTA and CDR2 is FQGNSA.

This chain connects TRBV7-9 to TRBJ1-6; TRBD1 matches at 8 bases. The CDR3 covers 19 residues. Germline trimming cut 4 bases from V and 8 bases from J; bases unmatched to any gene: 19. Germline V gene sequence: CDR1 SEHNR, CDR2 FQNEAQ (reference sequence). The CDR3 here is CASSSPGQDPPFGYSPLHF. CDR3 bases: TGTGCCAGCAGCTCCCCGGGACAGGATCCCCCTTTTGGTTATTCACCCCTCCACTTT.

V is TRBV7-3 and J is TRBJ1-1, with 7 nucleotides matching TRBD1. The CDR3 consists of 13 residues. Germline V gene sequence: CDR1 SGHTA, CDR2 FQGTGA. Unmatched junction bases numbered 4, after V lost 5 bases and J lost 4 bases. CDR3 amino acids: CASSQGVSTEAFF. CDR3 coding DNA: TGTGCCAGCAGCCAGGGGGTGAGCACTGAAGCTTTCTTT. Based on the CDR3 plus reference TRBV7-3 and TRBJ1-1, the full variable domain is GAGVSQTPSNKVTEKGKYVELRCDPISGHTALYWYRQSLGQGPEFLIYFQGTGAADDSGLPNDRFFAVRPEGSVSTLKIQRTERGDSAVYLCASSQGVSTEAFFGQGTRLTVV.

V and J are TRBV11-2 and TRBJ2-2, with D perhaps TRBD1 (6 bases). This CDR3 is built from 14 residues. Trimming stripped 5 bases from V and 6 bases from J, with 13 bases between. Germline V gene data show CDR1 as SGHAT and CDR2 as FQNNGV. The CDR3 DNA sequence: TGTGCCAGCAGCAAGCTACAGGGTCCCGGGGAGCTGTTTTTT. Amino acids: CASSKLQGPGELFF.

The J gene is TRBJ2-7, the V gene TRBV19, with TRBD2 identical over 7 bases. V was pared by 7 bases and J by 5 bases, with 5 bases of the junction left unmatched. The CDR3 has 12 amino acids. Germline CDR1 LNHDA, CDR2 SQIVND (reference sequence). The CDR3 sequence is CASTREWNEQYF. In DNA form, the CDR3 reads TGTGCCAGTACGCGGGAGTGGAACGAGCAGTACTTC.